This T cell receptor (beta chain) was sequenced during a study of OX40 agonist ivuxolimab in advanced cancers. Study summary: Eligibility admitted prior anti-PD-1, anti-PD-L1 or anti-CTLA-4 therapy; around 38% had some. Whole-study findings and limits: CD8+ T cells showed, on average, more clonal expansion than CD4+ cells.

TCRdb's copy holds only in-frame clones and misses some; the assay was immunoSEQ multiplex PCR. The profile shows under 45,000 clones, around three quarters of them singletons. The germline V gene encodes CDR1 SQVTM and CDR2 ANQGSEA. The CDR3 is 12 amino acids. A note on this clone: The target antigen is unknown.

Blood was sampled at baseline, cycle 4 day 1, and cycle 7 day 1. The sequences come from CD4+ or CD8+ T cells sorted from blood, collected in a trial of the OX40 agonist ivuxolimab. The origin of this receptor is an adult with an advanced solid tumor such as melanoma, head and neck, liver or kidney cancer. The chain recombines TRBV29-1 with TRBJ2-5; D is possibly TRBD2 (6 bases). The CDR3 here is CIGGQGGETQYF. CDR3 bases: TGCATCGGGGGTCAGGGTGGGGAGACCCAGTACTTC. Complete variable domain (other parts from reference TRBV29-1 and TRBJ2-5): SAVISQKPSRDICQRGTSLTIQCQVDSQVTMMFWYRQQPGQSLTLIATANQGSEATYESGFVIDKFPISRPNLTFSTLTVSNMSPEDSSIYLCIGGQGGETQYFGPGTRLLVL.